Below, 30 T cell receptor beta chains from the same sample are listed, as sequenced in a study of cytomegalovirus exposure and HLA in healthy donors. Assay used: immunoSEQ multiplex PCR; TCRdb lists only in-frame clones, some missing. Seen here are roughly 350,000 clones, 70% to 90% observed once, and the top ten hold around 0.8%. Sequences were obtained from PBMCs. Receptors were obtained from a woman between 18 and 29 years old in good health and CMV-seronegative.

This clone was seen a single time. This chain links TRBV27 with TRBJ2-2, with a tentative D call TRBD1 (6 bases). The CDR3 totals 15 residues. The V gene's germline CDR1 is MNHEY and CDR2 SMNVEV (reference sequence). With 5 bases removed from V and 3 bases from J, the gap between germline ends came to 13 bases. CDR3 region: CASSVIGGYTGELFF. The CDR3 DNA is TGTGCCAGCAGTGTGATAGGGGGATACACCGGGGAGCTGTTTTTT.

The rearrangement joins TRBV18 to TRBJ2-7; maybe TRBD1 (5 bases). V was cut by 5 bases and J by 0 bases, with 11 bases left in between. This CDR3 is 14 amino acids long. Germline lookup yields CDR1 KGHSH and CDR2 LQKENI. DNA of the CDR3: TGTGCCAGCTCAGCGGACAAAGCCTCCTACGAGCAGTACTTC. This sequence encodes CASSADKASYEQYF.

The V gene is TRBV11-3, the J gene TRBJ2-1, with 8 bases lining up with TRBD2. CDR3 size: 15 residues. The V gene end was trimmed by 5 bases and the J gene end by 2 bases; junction bases not matched to a gene: 5. The germline V gene has CDR1 SGHNT and CDR2 YENEEA. In nucleotides, the CDR3 is TGTGCCAGCAGCCCCAGCGGGAGTCCCTACAATGAGCAGTTCTTC. Protein sequence: CASSPSGSPYNEQFF.

The chain recombines TRBV6-1 with TRBJ2-1; 8 bases fit TRBD2. There are 15 residues in the CDR3. Germline V CDR1 and CDR2: MNHNS, SASEGT. Losses at the gene ends were 1 base for V and 15 bases for J; bases not matched to a gene: 14. Here the CDR3 reads CASSEGTSSLAGGFF. The CDR3, as DNA: TGTGCCAGCAGTGAAGGGACTAGCTCCTTGGCTGGGGGGTTCTTC.

The chain uses TRBV6-5 and TRBJ1-1; tentatively, D is TRBD1 (6 bases). Per the germline V gene, CDR1 is MNHEY and CDR2 is SVGAGI. CDR3 size: 13 residues. V was pared by 10 bases and J by 5 bases, with 17 bases between. The CDR3 DNA reads as TGTGCCATTCAGAACGGGGGGGCTACTGAAGCTTTCTTT. It codes for CAIQNGGATEAFF.

The genes are TRBV10-3 and TRBJ2-3, with TRBD2 matching 7 bases. J lost 6 bases, V lost 8 bases, and 14 bases had no gene match. CDR3 size: 15 residues. Looked up from germline, CDR1 is ENHRY and CDR2 is SYGVKD. CDR3 DNA: TGTGCCATCGCCCGCGGGGAGGGCGATGGGGATACGCAGTATTTT. Its translation is CAIARGEGDGDTQYF.

The chain carries TRBV28 and TRBJ2-2, with unresolved D. The CDR3 extends over 17 amino acids. Trimming took 4 bases from V and 3 from J, leaving 18 bases between them. Germline V gives CDR1 MDHEN, CDR2 SYDVKM. CDR3 residues: CASSSPSDRSYTGELFF. CDR3 in DNA: TGTGCCAGCAGTTCCCCGTCTGACCGGAGTTACACCGGGGAGCTGTTTTTT.

This chain joins TRBV4-1 and TRBJ1-4; D may be TRBD1 (6 bases). This CDR3 is 16 amino acids long. V dropped 0 bases and J dropped 6 bases, with 14 bases sitting between them. CDR1 is MGHRA and CDR2 is YSYEKL in the germline V gene. CDR3 in DNA: TGCGCCAGCAGCCAAGAATCCAGGGGCTCGTATGAAAAACTGTTTTTT. Its protein is CASSQESRGSYEKLFF.

The V call is TRBV4-3, the J call TRBJ2-6; D is undetermined. The CDR3 has 15 amino acids. Germline V lookup: CDR1 LGHNA, CDR2 YSLEER. V lost 11 bases and J 0 bases, leaving 14 bases between the germline ends. The CDR3 DNA follows: TGCGCCTCCAGCCCTGGCCCCTCTGGGGCCAACGTCCTGACTTTC. Translating gives CASSPGPSGANVLTF.

The gene calls are TRBV4-3 and TRBJ1-5, with D maybe TRBD1 (5 bases). CDR3 length: 15 residues. The germline CDR1 and CDR2 sequences are LGHNA and YSLEER. V was cut by 2 bases and J by 10 bases, with 18 bases left in between. CDR3 nucleotides: TGCGCCAGCAGCCAATTCGGGGGGGATCAGAGCCCCCAGCATTTT. It is translated as CASSQFGGDQSPQHF.

The chain combines TRBV6-5 with TRBJ1-1, with 7 nucleotides matching TRBD1. CDR3 length: 13 residues. The germline CDR1 and CDR2 sequences are MNHEY and SVGAGI. V was clipped by 6 bases and J by 5 bases; unmatched bases: 6. The CDR3: CASSYAGGTEAFF. CDR3 sequence (DNA): TGTGCCAGCAGCTACGCAGGGGGTACTGAAGCTTTCTTT.

This clone appeared once. This chain connects TRBV9 to TRBJ2-1; 8 nucleotides agree with TRBD2. The CDR3 totals 15 residues. J gave up 2 bases and V 4 bases, and 5 bases lay outside the gene matches. Germline V lookup: CDR1 SGDLS, CDR2 YYNGEE. The CDR3: CASSHLAGPYNEQFF. For the CDR3, the DNA is TGTGCCAGCAGCCACCTAGCGGGCCCCTACAATGAGCAGTTCTTC.

This clone was seen a single time. The chain combines TRBV5-4 with TRBJ2-5; maybe TRBD2 (5 bases). Germline CDR1 is SGHNT and CDR2 is YYREEE (reference sequence). This CDR3 spans 14 amino acids. V was shortened by 2 bases and J by 0 bases, with 8 bases between the two germline ends. The CDR3 sequence: CASSFWGDQETQYF. CDR3 in DNA: TGTGCCAGCAGCTTCTGGGGAGACCAAGAGACCCAGTACTTC.

The chain couples TRBV4-1 to TRBJ2-1; D possibly corresponds to TRBD2 (6 bases). The V and J ends lost 1 base and 5 bases respectively, with 15 bases between them. The CDR3 length is 16 residues. CDR1 MGHRA and CDR2 YSYEKL come from the germline V gene. The CDR3 DNA reads as TGCGCCAGCAGCCAAGGGGAGTGGCGGGAAAACAATGAGCAGTTCTTC. Its translation: CASSQGEWRENNEQFF.

V is TRBV7-2 and J is TRBJ2-7, with TRBD2 matching over 11 bases. The trim removed 1 base at V and 3 bases at J, leaving 8 bases unmatched. This CDR3 comprises 17 residues. Germline lookup yields CDR1 SGHTA and CDR2 FQGNSA. The CDR3 coding sequence is TGTGCCAGCAGCTTAGAGGGGGGACTAGCGGACAGCTACGAGCAGTACTTC. Protein product: CASSLEGGLADSYEQYF.

CDR3 loop: CASSPGLATEQYF. In DNA, the CDR3 is TGTGCCAGCAGCCCGGGACTAGCCACCGAGCAGTACTTC. This sequence joins TRBV11-2 and TRBJ2-7; the match to TRBD2 covers 9 bases. The CDR3 has 13 residues. V lost 5 bases and J lost 6; bases outside the gene matches: 5. Germline CDR1 reads SGHAT; CDR2 reads FQNNGV. Full variable domain (outside the CDR3, taken from reference TRBV11-2 and TRBJ2-7): EAGVAQSPRYKIIEKRQSVAFWCNPISGHATLYWYQQILGQGPKLLIQFQNNGVVDDSQLPKDRFSAERLKGVDSTLKIQPAKLEDSAVYLCASSPGLATEQYFGPGTRLTVT.

The V call is TRBV4-1, the J call TRBJ2-7, with 7 bases aligning to TRBD2. V shed 5 bases and J 1 base; nucleotides not matched to a gene: 5. The germline V gene has CDR1 MGHRA and CDR2 YSYEKL. There are 14 residues in the CDR3. DNA of the CDR3: TGCGCCAGCAGCGCCTCGCGGGGGTCCTACGAGCAGTACTTC. Translating gives CASSASRGSYEQYF.

The CDR3 region is CASSVGLGWTQYF. For the CDR3, the DNA is TGTGCCAGCAGTGTCGGACTGGGGTGGACCCAGTACTTC. The V gene is TRBV6-1, the J gene TRBJ2-5; TRBD2 might be the D (5 bases). The V end lost 4 bases, the J end lost 7 bases, and 13 bases lay between the germline ends. The CDR3 has 13 residues. Germline V gene sequence: CDR1 MNHNS, CDR2 SASEGT.

This clone has just one count. This sequence joins TRBV4-3 and TRBJ2-5; D perhaps matches TRBD2 (5 bases). The CDR3 is 15 amino acids. V lost 0 bases to trimming and J lost 4 bases, with 12 bases between them. CDR1 LGHNA and CDR2 YSLEER come from the germline V gene. CDR3 sequence reads: CASSQDSGSRETQYF. CDR3 nucleotides: TGCGCCAGCAGCCAAGATAGTGGGAGTCGAGAGACCCAGTACTTC.

The sample holds a few counts of this clone. V gene TRBV19 combines with J gene TRBJ2-7; 7 nucleotides align to TRBD1. CDR1 and CDR2 from the germline V gene are LNHDA and SQIVND (reference sequence). CDR3 length: 16 amino acids. Losses at the gene ends were 3 bases for V and 7 bases for J; bases not matched to a gene: 15. Here the CDR3 DNA reads TGTGCCAGTAGTATCCCCGCGTACAGGGGAGCTTCGGAGCAGTACTTC. Amino acid sequence: CASSIPAYRGASEQYF.

The rearrangement joins TRBV27 to TRBJ2-7; 12 bases fit TRBD2. Germline CDR1 and CDR2: MNHEY and SMNVEV (reference sequence). J lost 4 bases, V lost 6 bases, and 1 base had no gene match. CDR3 length: 13 residues. CDR3 sequence (DNA): TGTGCCAGCAGAGGACTAGCGGGGTACGAGCAGTACTTC. This sequence encodes CASRGLAGYEQYF.

The V and J genes are TRBV13 and TRBJ1-2, with 7 positions matching TRBD1. The CDR3 totals 16 residues. Germline V CDR1 and CDR2: PRHDT, FYEKMQ (reference sequence). Trimming removed 9 bases from V and 5 bases from J; junction bases left unmatched: 18. As DNA, the CDR3 is TGTGCCAGTGCATTCCTTACGGGACAGCTGGAATATGGCTACACCTTC. As protein: CASAFLTGQLEYGYTF. The full variable domain, in which reference TRBV13 and TRBJ1-2 provide the parts outside the CDR3, is AAGVIQSPRHLIKEKRETATLKCYPIPRHDTVYWYQQGPGQDPQFLISFYEKMQSDKGSIPDRFSAQQFSDYHSELNMSSLELGDSALYFCASAFLTGQLEYGYTFGSGTRLTVV.

This clone was counted only a few times. The gene calls are TRBV13 and TRBJ2-7; a possible D gene is TRBD2 (7 bases). Trimming removed 5 bases at V and 2 bases at J, with 13 bases between. Germline V CDR1 and CDR2: PRHDT, FYEKMQ (reference sequence). The CDR3 is made up of 14 amino acids. DNA for the CDR3: TGTGCCAGCAGCCCGGGGGGCGGGACCTACGAGCAGTACTTC. Protein: CASSPGGGTYEQYF.

V usage is TRBV28 and J usage is TRBJ1-5; unclear D gene. The CDR3 length is 14 residues. Germline CDR1 MDHEN, CDR2 SYDVKM. Trimming removed 2 bases at V and 4 bases at J, with 9 bases between. The CDR3 is CASSLPRRNQPQHF. Written as DNA, the CDR3 is TGTGCCAGCAGTTTACCCCGGAGAAATCAGCCCCAGCATTTT.

This chain connects TRBV10-3 to TRBJ2-1; 12 nucleotides match TRBD2. With V trimmed by 6 bases and J by 6 bases, 3 bases remained unmatched. The CDR3 contains 14 residues. Germline loops: CDR1 ENHRY, CDR2 SYGVKD. The CDR3 region is CAIRGTSGLNEQFF. CDR3 sequence (DNA): TGTGCCATCAGGGGGACTAGCGGGCTCAATGAGCAGTTCTTC.

This rearrangement joins TRBV28 to TRBJ2-1; D perhaps matches TRBD2 (5 bases). The CDR3 is 14 residues long. Per germline, CDR1 MDHEN and CDR2 SYDVKM. Trimming took 6 bases from V and 8 from J, leaving 17 bases between them. In DNA form, the CDR3 reads TGTGCCAGCAGATCGGGCGGTGCGAGGGATGAGCAGTTCTTC. Translating gives CASRSGGARDEQFF.

The V and J genes are TRBV5-1 and TRBJ2-3, with a tentative D call TRBD2 (6 bases). CDR1 and CDR2 from the germline V gene are SGHRS and YFSETQ. This CDR3 has 14 amino acids. V was cut by 1 base and J by 0 bases, with 6 bases left in between. The CDR3 reads CASSLSGSTDTQYF. The CDR3 region has the DNA TGCGCCAGCAGCTTGAGCGGGAGCACAGATACGCAGTATTTT.

V is TRBV14 and J is TRBJ1-3; D remains ambiguous. The V end lost 4 bases, the J end lost 0 bases, and 10 bases lay between the germline ends. CDR1 SGHDN and CDR2 FVKESK come from the germline V gene. The CDR3 is 15 amino acids. The CDR3 reads CASSPRVHSGNTIYF. The CDR3 region has the DNA TGTGCCAGCAGCCCCCGAGTCCACTCTGGAAACACCATATATTTT.

Comment on this clone: Other DNA sequences in this specimen translate into the identical CDR3. V usage is TRBV5-4 and J usage is TRBJ2-5, with D possibly matching TRBD2 (6 bases). Trimming stripped 2 bases from V and 4 bases from J, with 9 bases between. Germline values: CDR1 SGHNT, CDR2 YYREEE (reference sequence). This CDR3 contains 13 residues. CDR3 residues: CASSLGGRETQYF. The CDR3 region has the DNA TGTGCCAGCAGCTTAGGAGGGAGAGAGACCCAGTACTTC.

The chain carries TRBV28 and TRBJ2-5, with D maybe TRBD1 (5 bases). The CDR3 is 15 amino acids. The germline gives CDR1 MDHEN, CDR2 SYDVKM. V lost 5 bases and J lost 4, with 17 bases in between. The CDR3 DNA reads TGTGCCAGCAGTCCGATATGGGGCGCGTTAGAGACCCAGTACTTC. This translates into CASSPIWGALETQYF.